This TCR beta chain derives from a study of tumor-infiltrating lymphocytes in primary liver carcinoma. Whole-study context: Patients, male and female, were 30 to 69 years old. Productive TCRbeta reads per sample were roughly 3.5 to 7.5 million, not differing by tissue.

Comment on this clonotype: Its matching antigen is unknown. This clone may be a read error of a much larger clone one base away. No conserved phenylalanine or tryptophan ends this CDR3, so it is likely a read error.

Study-level results: Among the pair types, tumor region pairs showed more overlap than tumor-adjacent and tumor-blood pairs.

Trimming pared 7 bases from V and 8 bases from J, leaving 17 bases between. CDR3 length: 14 amino acids. Germline CDR1 is MNHNS and CDR2 is SASEGT. For blood RNA, unsorted whole blood served as the source, and germline DNA was extracted too. Synthesis of TCR beta cDNA was carried out from 500 ng total RNA with a constant-region primer. Slightly modified ARM-PCR served as the procedure for the TCR beta libraries. These libraries came from three rounds of nested multiplex PCR. Primers for the first two PCR rounds were TRBV1-TRBV30 forward primers and a C-beta reverse primer (about 10 cycles per round). TCRdb ran MiXCR on the multiplex PCR reads and lists one entry per CDR3 protein. The sample has 330,000 or so distinct CDR3 sequences, roughly two thirds seen once.

Material: peripheral blood. V is TRBV6-1 and J is TRBJ2-2; no clear D. The TCR was taken from a man aged 40-55 years with primary liver carcinoma and hepatitis B virus infection. CDR3 amino acids: CASKFGFPPGELFV. The CDR3 coding sequence is TGTGCCAGCAAGTTTGGCTTCCCCCCTGGGGAGCTGTTTGTT.